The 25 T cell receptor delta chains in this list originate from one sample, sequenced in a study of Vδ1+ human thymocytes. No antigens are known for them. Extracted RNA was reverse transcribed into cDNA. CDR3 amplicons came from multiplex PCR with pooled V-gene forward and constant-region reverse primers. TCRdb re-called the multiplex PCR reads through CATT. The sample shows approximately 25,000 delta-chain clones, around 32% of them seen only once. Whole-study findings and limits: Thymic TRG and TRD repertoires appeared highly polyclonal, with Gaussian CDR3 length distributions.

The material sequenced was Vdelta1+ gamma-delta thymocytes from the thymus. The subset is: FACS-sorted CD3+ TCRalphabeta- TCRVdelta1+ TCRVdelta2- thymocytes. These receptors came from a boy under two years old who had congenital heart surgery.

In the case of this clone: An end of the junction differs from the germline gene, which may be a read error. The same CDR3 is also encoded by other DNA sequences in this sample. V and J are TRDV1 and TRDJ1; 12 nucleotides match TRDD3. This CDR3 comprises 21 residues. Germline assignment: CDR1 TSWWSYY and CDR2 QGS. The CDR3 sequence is CALGEPASYHVLGDTTDKLIF. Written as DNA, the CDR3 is TGTGCTCTTGGGGAACCCGCTTCCTACCACGTACTGGGGGATACAACCGATAAACTCATCTTC.

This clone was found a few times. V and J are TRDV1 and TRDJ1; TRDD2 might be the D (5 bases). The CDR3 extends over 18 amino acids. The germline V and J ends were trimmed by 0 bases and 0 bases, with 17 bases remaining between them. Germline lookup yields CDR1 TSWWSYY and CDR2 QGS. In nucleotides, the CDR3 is TGTGCTCTTGGGGAACTTCTTCCCAGGGTCCCAAACACCGATAAACTCATCTTT. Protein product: CALGELLPRVPNTDKLIF.

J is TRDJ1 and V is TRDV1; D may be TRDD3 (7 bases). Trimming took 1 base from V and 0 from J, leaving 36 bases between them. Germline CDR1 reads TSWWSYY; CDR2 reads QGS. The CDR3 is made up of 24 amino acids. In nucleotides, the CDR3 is TGTGCTCTTGGGGAACACCCTCCTACGGACTGGGGCCCTAAGTCACGTGTGTACACCGATAAACTCATCTTT. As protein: CALGEHPPTDWGPKSRVYTDKLIF.

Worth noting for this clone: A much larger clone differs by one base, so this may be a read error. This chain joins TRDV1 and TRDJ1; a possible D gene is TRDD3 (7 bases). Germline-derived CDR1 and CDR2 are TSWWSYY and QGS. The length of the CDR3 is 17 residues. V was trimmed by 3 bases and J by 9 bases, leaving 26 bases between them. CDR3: CALGDPLLPWGESELIF. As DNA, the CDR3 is TGTGCTCTTGGGGACCCCCTCCTACCCTGGGGGGAGAGTGAACTCATCTTT.

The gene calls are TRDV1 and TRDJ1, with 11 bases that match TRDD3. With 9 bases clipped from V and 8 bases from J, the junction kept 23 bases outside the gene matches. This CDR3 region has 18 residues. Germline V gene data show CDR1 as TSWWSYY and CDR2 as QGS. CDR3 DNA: TGTGCTCTGATAAAGGTCCTTCCTACCTTGGGGGATACGGGAAAACTCATCTTT. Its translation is CALIKVLPTLGDTGKLIF.

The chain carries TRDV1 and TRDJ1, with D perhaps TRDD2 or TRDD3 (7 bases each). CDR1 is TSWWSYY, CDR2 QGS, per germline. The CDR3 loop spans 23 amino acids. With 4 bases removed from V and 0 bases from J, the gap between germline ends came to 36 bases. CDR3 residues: CALGGTLPISYWGPHRYTDKLIF. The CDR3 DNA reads TGTGCTCTTGGGGGTACCCTTCCCATTTCCTACTGGGGACCCCACAGGTACACCGATAAACTCATCTTT.

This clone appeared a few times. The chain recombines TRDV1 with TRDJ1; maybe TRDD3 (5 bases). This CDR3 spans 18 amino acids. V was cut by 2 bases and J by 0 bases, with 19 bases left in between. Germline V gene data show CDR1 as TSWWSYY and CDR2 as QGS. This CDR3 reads CALGEGGPYRRYTDKLIF. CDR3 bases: TGTGCTCTTGGGGAAGGGGGTCCGTACCGGAGGTACACCGATAAACTCATCTTT.

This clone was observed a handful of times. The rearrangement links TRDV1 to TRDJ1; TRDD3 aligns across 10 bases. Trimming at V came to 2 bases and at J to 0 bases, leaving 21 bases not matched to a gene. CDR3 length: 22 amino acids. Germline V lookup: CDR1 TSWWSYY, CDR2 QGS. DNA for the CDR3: TGTGCTCTTGGGGAAGAATGGGGGTCAGATCGGGGGGATACGGGCTACACCGATAAACTCATCTTT. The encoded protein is CALGEEWGSDRGDTGYTDKLIF.

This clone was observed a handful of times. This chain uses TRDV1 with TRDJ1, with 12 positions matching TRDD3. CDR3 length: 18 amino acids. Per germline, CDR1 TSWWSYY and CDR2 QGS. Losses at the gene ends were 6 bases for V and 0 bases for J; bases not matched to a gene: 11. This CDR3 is CALGQTGGYPPYTDKLIF. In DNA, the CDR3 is TGTGCTCTTGGCCAAACTGGGGGATACCCCCCGTACACCGATAAACTCATCTTT.

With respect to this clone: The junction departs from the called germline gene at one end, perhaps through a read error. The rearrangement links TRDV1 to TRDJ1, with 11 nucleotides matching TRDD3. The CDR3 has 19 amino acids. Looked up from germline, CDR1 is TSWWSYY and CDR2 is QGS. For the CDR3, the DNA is TGTGCTATTGGGGAACCCTCCCTCACATACTGGGGGATAGTCGATAAACTCATCTTT. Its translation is CAIGEPSLTYWGIVDKLIF.

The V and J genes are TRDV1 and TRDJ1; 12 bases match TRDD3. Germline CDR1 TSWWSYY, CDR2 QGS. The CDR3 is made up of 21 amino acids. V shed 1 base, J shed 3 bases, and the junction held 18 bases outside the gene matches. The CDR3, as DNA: TGTGCTCTTGGGGAACGGGGACCCCTACTCCCCTGGGGGATACGGTCCGATAAACTCATCTTT. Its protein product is CALGERGPLLPWGIRSDKLIF.

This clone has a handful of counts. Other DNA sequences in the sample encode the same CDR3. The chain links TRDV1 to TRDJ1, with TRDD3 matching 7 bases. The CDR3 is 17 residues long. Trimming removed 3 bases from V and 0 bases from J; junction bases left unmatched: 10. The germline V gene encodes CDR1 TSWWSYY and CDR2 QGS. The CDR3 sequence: CALGDLLGASYTDKLIF. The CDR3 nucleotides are TGTGCTCTTGGGGATCTCCTGGGGGCCTCCTACACCGATAAACTCATCTTT.

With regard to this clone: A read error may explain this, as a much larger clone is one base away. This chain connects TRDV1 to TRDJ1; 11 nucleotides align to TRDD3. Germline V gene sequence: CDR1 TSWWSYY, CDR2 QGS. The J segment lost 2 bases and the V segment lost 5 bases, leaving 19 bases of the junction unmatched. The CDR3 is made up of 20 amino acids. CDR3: CALGYFPPGGYRGITDKLIF. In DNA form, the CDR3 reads TGTGCTCTTGGGTACTTCCCCCCTGGGGGATACAGGGGAATTACCGATAAACTCATCTTT.

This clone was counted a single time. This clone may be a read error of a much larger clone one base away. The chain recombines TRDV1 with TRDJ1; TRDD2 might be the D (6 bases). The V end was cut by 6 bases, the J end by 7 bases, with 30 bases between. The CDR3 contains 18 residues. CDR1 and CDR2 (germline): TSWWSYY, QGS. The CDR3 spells CALGSTSSLRDHSGKLIF. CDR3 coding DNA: TGTGCTCTTGGTTCAACTTCCTCCCTGAGGGACCACAGTGGTAAACTCATCTTT.

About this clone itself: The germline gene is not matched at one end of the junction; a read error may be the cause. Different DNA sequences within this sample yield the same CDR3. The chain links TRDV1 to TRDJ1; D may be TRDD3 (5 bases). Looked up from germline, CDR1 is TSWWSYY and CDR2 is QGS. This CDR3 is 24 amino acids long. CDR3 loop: CALGEATMPGRWKATPRNTDKLIF. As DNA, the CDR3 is TGTGCCCTTGGGGAAGCAACAATGCCTGGGCGCTGGAAAGCCACACCGAGAAACACCGATAAACTCATCTTT.

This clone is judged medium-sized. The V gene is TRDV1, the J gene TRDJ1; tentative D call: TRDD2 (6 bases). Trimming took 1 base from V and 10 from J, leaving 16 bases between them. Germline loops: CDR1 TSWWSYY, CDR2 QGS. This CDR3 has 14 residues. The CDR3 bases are TGTGCTCTTGGGGAACAAGTCCTACGTCGGGGACTCATCTTT. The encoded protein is CALGEQVLRRGLIF.

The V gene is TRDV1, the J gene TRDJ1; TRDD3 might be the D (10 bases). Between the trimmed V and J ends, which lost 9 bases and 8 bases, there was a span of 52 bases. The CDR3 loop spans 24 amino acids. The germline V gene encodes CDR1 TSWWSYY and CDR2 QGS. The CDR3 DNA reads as TGTGCTCTCACGCCTAACCCACGAAACCCCCAGTCCCTTCCTACCGAGCTGGGGGATAGGAAACTCATCTTT. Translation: CALTPNPRNPQSLPTELGDRKLIF.

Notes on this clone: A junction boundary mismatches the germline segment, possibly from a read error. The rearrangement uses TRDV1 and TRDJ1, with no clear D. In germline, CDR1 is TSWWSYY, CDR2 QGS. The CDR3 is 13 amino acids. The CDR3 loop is CALGELGRFGLTF. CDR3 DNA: TGTGCTCTTGGGGAACTAGGGCGATTCGGACTCACCTTT.

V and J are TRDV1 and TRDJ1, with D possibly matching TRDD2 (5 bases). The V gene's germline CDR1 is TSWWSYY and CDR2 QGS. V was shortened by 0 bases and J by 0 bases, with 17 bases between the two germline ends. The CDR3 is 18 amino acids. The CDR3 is CALGELPYGDRYTDKLIF. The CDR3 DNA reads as TGTGCTCTTGGGGAACTACCCTACGGTGATCGGTACACCGATAAACTCATCTTT.

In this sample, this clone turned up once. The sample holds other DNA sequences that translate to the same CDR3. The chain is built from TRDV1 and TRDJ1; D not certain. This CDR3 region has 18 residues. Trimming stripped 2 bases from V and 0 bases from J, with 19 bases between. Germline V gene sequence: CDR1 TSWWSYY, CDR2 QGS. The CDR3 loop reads CALGETSAVAEYTDKLIF. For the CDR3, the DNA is TGTGCTCTTGGGGAAACCAGTGCGGTGGCCGAGTACACCGATAAACTCATCTTT.

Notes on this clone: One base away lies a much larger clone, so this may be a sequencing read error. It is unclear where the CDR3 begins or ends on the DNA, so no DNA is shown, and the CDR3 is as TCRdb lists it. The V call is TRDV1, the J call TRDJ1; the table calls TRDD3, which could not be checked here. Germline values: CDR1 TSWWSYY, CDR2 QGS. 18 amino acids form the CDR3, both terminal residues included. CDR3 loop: CALGNNFARGSYTDKHIF.

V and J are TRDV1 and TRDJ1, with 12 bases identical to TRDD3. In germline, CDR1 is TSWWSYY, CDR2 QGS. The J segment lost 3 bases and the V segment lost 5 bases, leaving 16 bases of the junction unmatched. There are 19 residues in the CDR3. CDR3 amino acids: CALGFYSGWGIRVSDKLIF. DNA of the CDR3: TGTGCTCTTGGGTTCTACTCGGGCTGGGGGATACGGGTCTCCGATAAACTCATCTTT.

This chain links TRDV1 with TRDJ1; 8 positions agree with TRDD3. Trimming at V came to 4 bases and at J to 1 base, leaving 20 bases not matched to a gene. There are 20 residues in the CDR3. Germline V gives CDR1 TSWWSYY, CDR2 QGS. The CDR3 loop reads CALGAKGSLSSLGGTDKLIF. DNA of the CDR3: TGTGCTCTTGGGGCGAAAGGGTCCCTATCTTCACTGGGGGGCACCGATAAACTCATCTTT.

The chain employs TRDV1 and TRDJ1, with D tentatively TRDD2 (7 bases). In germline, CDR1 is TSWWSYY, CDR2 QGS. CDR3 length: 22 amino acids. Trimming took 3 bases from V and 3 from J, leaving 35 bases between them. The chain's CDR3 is CALGEFDSYGIGGAFIADKLIF. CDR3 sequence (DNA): TGTGCTCTTGGGGAGTTCGATTCCTACGGAATTGGGGGGGCCTTTATCGCCGATAAACTCATCTTT.

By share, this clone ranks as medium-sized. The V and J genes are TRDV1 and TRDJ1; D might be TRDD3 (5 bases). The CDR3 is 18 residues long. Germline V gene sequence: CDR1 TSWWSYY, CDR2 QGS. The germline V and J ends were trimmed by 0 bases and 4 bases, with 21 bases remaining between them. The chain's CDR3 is CALGELSRIWDPSDKLIF. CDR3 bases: TGTGCTCTTGGGGAACTCAGTCGAATCTGGGACCCCAGCGATAAACTCATCTTT.